The 2 T cell receptor beta chains below come from one sample, sequenced in a study of human T cells and chemical hapten exposure. TCRdb ran MiXCR on the RACE reads and lists one entry per CDR3 protein. Found here are some 80,000 distinct CDR3 sequences, 9.5% to 13% of them singletons; the top ten hold under 2.5%. Time point noted: patch test 2, 6 weeks after DPC sensitization. Described treatment: therapeutic diphenylcyclopropenone sensitization with weekly scalp DPC. The sample was whole blood, taken in connection with sensitization to the hapten diphenylcyclopropenone (DPC). These receptors were obtained from a woman aged 25 to 39 with alopecia areata. Some clones in this sample may be carry-over from other donors' samples.

This clonotype was seen at least ten times. V usage is TRBV5-1 and J usage is TRBJ1-2; 7 bases fit TRBD1. J lost 2 bases, V lost 5 bases, and 9 bases had no gene match. This CDR3 has 15 amino acids. The V gene's germline CDR1 is SGHRS and CDR2 YFSETQ. In DNA form, the CDR3 reads TGCGCCAGCAGGCAAACCGGGACAGACAACTATGGCTACACCTTC. This translates into CASRQTGTDNYGYTF.

This clonotype has a count of ten or more. The chain couples TRBV28 to TRBJ1-1; weak D call: TRBD1 (5 bases). Trimming took 6 bases from V and 11 from J, leaving 13 bases between them. CDR1 and CDR2 from the germline V gene are MDHEN and SYDVKM. The CDR3 is 11 amino acids. The CDR3 coding sequence is TGTGCCAGCAGCAGGGAAGGAGGCGCTTTCTTT. This encodes CASSREGGAFF.